This TCR beta chain was recorded in a study of CD8 T cells in Susac syndrome. Study overall: About 6 sequenced Susac syndrome patients had clinically active disease, while fewer than ten were in remission.

A remark on this clonotype: The antigen remains undetermined.

Overall study findings and caveats: The CD4+ T cell repertoires that were profiled in Susac syndrome showed no clonal expansion.

With random hexamers, reverse transcription was performed on about 0.5 to 1 ug of RNA. Amplification of TCR beta CDR3 used immunoSEQ multiplex PCR across 54 Vbeta and 13 Jbeta. Each CDR3 protein is one row after TCRdb ran MiXCR on the immunoSEQ multiplex PCR reads. The sample consists of around 170,000 distinct CDR3 sequences, approximately 94% of them appearing once. This receptor was obtained from a human donor with Susac syndrome. The sample taken for sequencing was CD4+ T cells from PBMCs.

CDR3 DNA: TGCAGTGCTAGAGATCCCTTTACAGTCTACAATGAGCAGTTCTTC. As protein: CSARDPFTVYNEQFF. The V and J genes are TRBV20-1 and TRBJ2-1; no reliable D call. The CDR3 totals 15 residues. The germline gives CDR1 DFQATT, CDR2 SNEGSKA (reference sequence). Trimming removed 0 bases at V and 3 bases at J, with 12 bases between.